Listed here is a single T cell receptor beta chain. The data belong to a study of blood T cell repertoires in COVID-19. As processed by the authors: Cell counts per sample came from amplifying reference gene primers. Only in-frame clones appear in the TCRdb table, and some are missing; sequencing was by immunoSEQ multiplex PCR. For V, J and clone size, that table is used; D and trimming come from the DNA. The sample holds 300,000 to 350,000 clones, over 85% seen once. The CDR3 totals 12 residues. V was clipped by 3 bases and J by 7 bases, with 7 bases between them. Looked up from germline, CDR1 is MNHEY and CDR2 is SMNVEV (reference sequence). Cohort assignment relied on participant-reported clinical history. Recovery among Cohort 3 donors was established by two negative PCRs, clearance, or symptom resolution.

This clonotype was obtained from a woman younger than 45 who had recovered from COVID-19. Source material: PBMCs or T cells enriched from blood (not recorded which). This rearrangement joins TRBV27 to TRBJ1-5; a weak D match, TRBD1 (6 bases). The CDR3 sequence: CASSFQGQPQHF. Here the CDR3 DNA reads TGTGCCAGCAGTTTTCAGGGGCAGCCCCAGCATTTT.